Sequencing of this T cell receptor beta chain was carried out in a study of control samples from healthy donors and cancer patients (dated by TCRdb to the early 2020s). Libraries came from the immunoSEQ multiplex PCR assay. Imported from immuneACCESS, the table was reduced by TCRdb to in-frame sequences with V and J called. These copies leave out some clones; in studies compared against another copy, an unresolved V gene accounts for under half, and the cause of the remainder is not known. Within this sample are 100,000 to 150,000 clones, with roughly 84% of them counted one time only. About 3.2% of the sample is held by the ten biggest clonotypes. The CDR3, from cysteine to phenylalanine, totals 13 residues. CDR3 DNA only is kept here, 39 bases in frame from base 1. CDR1 SGHTA and CDR2 FQGTGA are derived from the germline V gene. The junction carries 14 bases between V and J, which are trimmed by 5 bases and 7 bases respectively.

About this clone: No cognate antigen has been identified for it. Base-call qualities are not available, and no considerably larger clone is one nucleotide away.

What was sequenced was blood. The chain employs TRBV7-3 and TRBJ1-2; no D segment can be confidently identified. The sequence was collected from a man between 50 and 59 years old in good health. The CDR3 amino acid sequence is: CASSPTPRSGYTF. The base sequence is TGTGCCAGCAGCCCTACACCGAGGTCTGGCTACACCTTC.